One T cell receptor beta chain is described in this entry. No antigen is known for it. The sample belongs to a study of cytomegalovirus exposure and HLA in healthy donors. V lost 0 bases, J lost 7 bases, and 11 bases stayed unmatched. This CDR3 has 16 residues. CDR1 is SGHRS and CDR2 is YFSETQ in the germline V gene. Clones were sequenced by immunoSEQ multiplex PCR, and TCRdb holds only the in-frame ones, with some missing. The sample yields 150,000 to 200,000 clones, roughly 86% seen once. Study findings and constraints: A subsequent analysis found that TCR clusters from the first cohort also tended to co-occur in the 90 to 150 validation repertoires, with around 94% of cluster scores above 0. For cytomegalovirus status, the classifier reportedly gave diagnoses with high specificity and sensitivity. The study designated 160 or so TCR beta chains cytomegalovirus-associated.

Material for sequencing was PBMCs. The rearrangement links TRBV5-1 to TRBJ2-3; 7 bases line up with TRBD2. This sequence was found in a man aged 25 to 40 in good health and CMV-seropositive. In DNA form, the CDR3 reads TGCGCCAGCAGCTTGGCCGAGGGACTACTCGCTTATACGCAGTATTTT. This gives the protein CASSLAEGLLAYTQYF.